This T cell receptor beta chain was retrieved from a study of spatial heterogeneity in lung cancer. The overall study: Available PBMC from follow-up, collected a median of about 26 months after resection, underwent sequencing. Each distinct TCR and UMI combination averaged more than ten appearances in raw reads.

TCRdb processed the 5' RACE reads anew with MiXCR; each CDR3 protein has one entry. Of fewer than 150,000 distinct CDR3 sequences listed, 10% to 14% are singletons. J gave up 6 bases and V 2 bases, and 4 bases lay outside the gene matches. CDR3 length equals 15 residues. Per germline, CDR1 SGHTA and CDR2 FQGTGA. Time point of the sample: blood at routine non-recurrence follow-up after resection. No cell sorting; template was whole RNA from tumor, lung tissue or PBMC. V and J are TRBV7-3 and TRBJ2-3, with 11 nucleotides matching TRBD2. This TCR derives from a female donor with early-stage non-small cell lung cancer. Sequencing was performed on PBMCs, taken at follow-up. CDR3 loop: CASSLLAGGRDTQYF. The CDR3 DNA reads as TGTGCCAGCAGCTTACTAGCGGGAGGAAGGGATACGCAGTATTTT.